The entry below gives a single TCR beta chain sequence along with its context. CDR3 length: 15 amino acids. CDR1 is SEHNR and CDR2 is FQNEAQ in the germline V gene (reference sequence). V was pared by 6 bases and J by 2 bases, with 5 bases of the junction left unmatched. The data derive from a study of tumor-infiltrating lymphocytes in oesophageal squamous cell carcinoma. One entry per CDR3 protein results from TCRdb running MiXCR on the PCR reads. In the table there are tens of thousands of distinct CDR3 sequences, around 40% of which are singletons. This receptor was identified in a male donor with esophageal squamous cell carcinoma. The sample was esophageal tumor tissue. The chain is built from TRBV7-9 and TRBJ2-2; 8 positions agree with TRBD2. The CDR3 spells CASRTGGVNTGELFF. CDR3 in DNA: TGTGCCAGCAGAACCGGGGGGGTTAACACCGGGGAGCTGTTTTTT.